The source of this TCR beta chain is a study of T cells after yellow fever vaccination. Overall study context: SMART-Seq v4 Ultra Low Input served to prepare low-cell-number fractions. Study results and limitations: FACS-sorted repertoires could harbor abundant contaminating bulk-population clonotypes. Subsequent booster samples again held most clones from primary vaccination (less than 98% CD4, 88% CD8).

Regarding this clonotype: As yet, its antigen is unknown.

TCRdb itself ran the 5' RACE reads through MiXCR, one entry per CDR3 protein. The table lists hundreds of thousands of distinct CDR3 sequences, 10% to 15% of them singletons. Trimming took 1 base from V and 7 from J, leaving 8 bases between them. CDR1 is LGHDT and CDR2 is YNNKEL in the germline V gene (reference sequence). This CDR3 comprises 14 residues. This clonotype was sampled from a young man who received the YFV17D yellow fever vaccine. This chain links TRBV3-1 with TRBJ1-6; D is ambiguous. The sample here was PBMCs, taken on the day of the yellow fever booster vaccination. The CDR3 reads CASSQVGSNSPLHF. CDR3 nucleotides: TGTGCCAGCAGCCAAGTAGGGTCAAATTCACCCCTCCACTTT.